The 6 T cell receptor beta chains reported below all come from one sample, sequenced in a study of tumor-infiltrating lymphocytes in primary liver carcinoma. TCR beta cDNA was prepared out of about 530 ng total RNA by means of a constant-region primer. Three nested multiplex PCR rounds, a slightly modified ARM-PCR method, built the TCR beta libraries. In the first two PCR rounds, TRBV1-TRBV30 forward primers were paired with a C-beta reverse primer, and each round lasted around 10 cycles. MiXCR, applied by TCRdb to the multiplex PCR reads, yields one record per CDR3 protein. The sample lists 95,000 to 150,000 distinct CDR3 sequences, less than 80% occurring once. The study co-extracted DNA and RNA from around 20-30 mg of unsorted bulk tissue. The sample consisted of liver tumor tissue from sampling region 1. Subset described: tumor region T1, superior pole. All receptors come from a woman aged 55-69 years with primary liver carcinoma and hepatitis B virus infection.

To note about this clonotype: A much bigger clone sits one base away, suggesting this may be a read error. The CDR3 spells CASRRGQGGKTQYF. Written as DNA, the CDR3 is TGTGCCAGCAGACGCGGACAGGGTGGGAAGACCCAGTACTTC. The rearrangement uses TRBV6-5 and TRBJ2-5, with 8 bases that match TRBD1. V was pared by 6 bases and J by 6 bases, with 9 bases of the junction left unmatched. The germline CDR1 and CDR2 sequences are MNHEY and SVGAGI. The CDR3 sequence is 14 residues long.

Turning to this clonotype: The junction departs from germline at one end; a sequencing error may be responsible. The genes are TRBV11-2 and TRBJ2-7; tentative D call: TRBD1 (5 bases). Germline V gives CDR1 SGHAT, CDR2 FQNNGV. The CDR3 covers 15 residues. CDR3: CASSLEGKGRYEQCF. CDR3 bases: TGTGCCAGCAGCTTAGAGGGAAAGGGGCGGTACGAGCAGTGCTTC.

Of note for this clonotype: One junction end does not reproduce the germline sequence, and a read error may be involved. The genes are TRBV11-2 and TRBJ2-1; TRBD2 aligns across 12 bases. The CDR3 spans 16 residues. Germline CDR1 and CDR2: SGHAT and FQNNGV. The CDR3 DNA reads as TGTGTCAGCATCCCCCGACTAGCGGGAGCCTACAATGAGCAGTTCTTC. Its protein is CVSIPRLAGAYNEQFF.

With regard to this clonotype: Being one base from a much bigger clone, this may be a read error. V is TRBV10-2 and J is TRBJ1-2; tentatively, D is TRBD1 (5 bases). The CDR3 consists of 16 residues. Germline loops: CDR1 WSHSY, CDR2 SAAADI. The V end was cut by 7 bases, the J end by 2 bases, with 20 bases between. In DNA, the CDR3 is TGCGCCAGCAACGAGCGGATTCGACAGAGCAACTATGGCTACACCTTC. It is translated as CASNERIRQSNYGYTF.

As to this clonotype: A much larger clone sits a single nucleotide away, making a read error possible. DNA for the CDR3: TGTGCCAGCAGCCTTCCGAATCAGCCCCATCATTTT. Translation: CASSLPNQPHHF. The gene calls are TRBV6-6 and TRBJ1-5; D uncertain. The CDR3 spans 12 residues. Germline assignment: CDR1 MNHNY and CDR2 SVGAGI (reference sequence).

Worth noting for this clonotype: The final CDR3 position lacks the conserved phenylalanine or tryptophan, pointing to a likely read error. The chain recombines TRBV11-3 with TRBJ2-1, with D perhaps being TRBD1 or TRBD2 (6 bases each). Germline V gene lookup returns CDR1 SGHNT and CDR2 YENEEA. CDR3 size: 17 residues. V dropped 7 bases and J dropped 6 bases, with 25 bases sitting between them. CDR3 coding DNA: TGTGCCAGCAACTCCTGGGGGGCGCGGACCATGGGCAATGAGCAGTTCTCC. As protein: CASNSWGARTMGNEQFS.